This T cell receptor beta chain was recovered during a study of cytomegalovirus exposure and HLA in healthy donors. With respect to this clone: Its matching antigen is unknown.

Whole-study findings and limits: Cytomegalovirus status, reportedly, was diagnosed with high specificity and sensitivity by the classifier. Overall, 164 TCR beta chains were annotated as cytomegalovirus-associated. Many donors carried some public TCRs, although rarity characterized most TCR sequences.

The donors were part of the validation cohort, which consisted of about 130 subjects and was separate from the first cohort of 670 or so subjects. Germline V gene sequence: CDR1 SNHLY, CDR2 FYNNEI. The CDR3 extends over 15 amino acids. The V end lost 9 bases, the J end lost 1 base, and 15 bases lay between the germline ends. Profiling relied on immunoSEQ multiplex PCR, and the TCRdb table lists in-frame clones only, not all of them. The sample yields 150,000 to 200,000 clones, about four fifths seen once. This receptor was identified in a man younger than 30 in good health and CMV-seropositive. Sequencing was done on a sample of PBMCs. The J gene is TRBJ1-4, the V gene TRBV2; possible D gene TRBD1, 5 bases. CDR3 loop: CASGADPVTNEKLFF. The CDR3 bases are TGTGCCAGTGGGGCGGACCCGGTAACTAATGAAAAACTGTTTTTT. Based on the CDR3 plus reference TRBV2 and TRBJ1-4, the full variable domain is EPEVTQTPSHQVTQMGQEVILRCVPISNHLYFYWYRQILGQKVEFLVSFYNNEISEKSEIFDDQFSVERPDGSNFTLKIRSTKLEDSAMYFCASGADPVTNEKLFFGSGTQLSVL.